This entry features one T cell receptor (beta chain) sequence. This specimen comes from a study of cytomegalovirus exposure and HLA in healthy donors. Primers: 60 Vbeta forward and 13 Jbeta reverse. Measured with immunoSEQ multiplex PCR; TCRdb has only the in-frame clones, and not every one. The data show roughly 150,000 clones, less than 85% seen once. V lost 3 bases to trimming and J lost 0 bases; unmatched junction nucleotides: 2. Looked up from germline, CDR1 is MDHEN and CDR2 is SYDVKM. The CDR3 consists of 15 residues. V gene TRBV28 combines with J gene TRBJ1-5, with TRBD1 identical over 7 bases. Sequencing was performed on PBMCs. The TCR was taken from a woman between 45 and 60 years old in good health and CMV-seropositive. CDR3 sequence: CASSLGDSSNQPQHF. Here the CDR3 DNA reads TGTGCCAGCAGTTTGGGGGACAGTAGCAATCAGCCCCAGCATTTT.